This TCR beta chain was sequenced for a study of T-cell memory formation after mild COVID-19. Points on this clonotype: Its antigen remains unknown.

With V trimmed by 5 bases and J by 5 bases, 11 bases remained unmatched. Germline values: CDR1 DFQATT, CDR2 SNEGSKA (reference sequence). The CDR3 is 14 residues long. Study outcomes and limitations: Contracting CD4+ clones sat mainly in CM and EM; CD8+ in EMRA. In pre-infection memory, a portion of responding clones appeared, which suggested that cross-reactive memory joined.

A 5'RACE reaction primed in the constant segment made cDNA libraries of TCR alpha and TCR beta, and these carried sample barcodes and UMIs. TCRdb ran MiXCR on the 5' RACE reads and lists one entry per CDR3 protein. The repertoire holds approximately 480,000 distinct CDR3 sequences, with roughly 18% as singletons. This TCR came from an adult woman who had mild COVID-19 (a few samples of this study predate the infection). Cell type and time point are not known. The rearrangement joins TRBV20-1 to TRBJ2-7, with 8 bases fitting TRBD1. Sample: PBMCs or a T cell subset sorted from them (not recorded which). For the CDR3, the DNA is TGCAGTGCTCACCTGGCCCAGGGGGCCCACGAGCAGTACTTC. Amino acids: CSAHLAQGAHEQYF.